This TCR beta chain was observed in a study of Ad26.COV2.S vaccination and SARS-CoV-2 variants. Assay: immunoSEQ multiplex PCR; the TCRdb copy retains only in-frame clones and omits some. The table shows some 300,000 clones, with 85% occurring only once. The CDR3 spans 14 residues. V lost 4 bases and J 6 bases, leaving 15 bases between the germline ends. CDR1 is ENHRY and CDR2 is SYGVKD in the germline V gene. Treatment: roughly 20 received Ad26.COV2.S at low or high dose, single or two shots; several received placebo; per-sample allocation not given. Sample collection was performed on day 63 after the first vaccine or placebo injection. Expression of Wuhan-strain SARS-CoV-2 spike came from the Ad26 vector that formed the vaccine.

Sample: peripheral blood, taken in a trial of Ad26.COV2.S vaccine versus placebo. The sequence was obtained from a person between 18 and 65 years old who received the Ad26.COV2.S COVID-19 vaccine or a placebo. The gene calls are TRBV10-3 and TRBJ1-1; TRBD1 is a possible D gene (5 bases). CDR3 region: CAISGGRSGPEAFF. As DNA, the CDR3 is TGTGCCATCAGTGGTGGCAGATCGGGGCCTGAAGCTTTCTTT.